This entry features one T cell receptor beta chain sequence. Antigen unknown. The germline gives CDR1 GTSNPN, CDR2 SVGIG (reference sequence). Trimming at V came to 5 bases and at J to 1 base, leaving 1 base not matched to a gene. This CDR3 contains 12 residues. The source of the sample is a study of CD8 T cells in ankylosing spondylitis. Findings and limits, study-wide: A TCR beta motif of about eight highly homologous variants appeared characteristic of ankylosing spondylitis blood.

In making TCR beta libraries, quantitative 5'-RACE with molecular barcodes was used. Each CDR3 protein is one row after TCRdb ran MiXCR on the 5' RACE reads. Among more than 600,000 distinct CDR3 sequences listed, 15% to 20% were seen once. Specimen: blood, either unsorted or a sorted T cell fraction (not recorded which). The chain links TRBV30 to TRBJ1-1; 7 positions match TRBD1. The clonotype comes from a male donor with ankylosing spondylitis. The CDR3 DNA reads as TGTGCCTGGGACAGGGAGAACACTGAAGCTTTCTTT. Protein product: CAWDRENTEAFF.